This entry lists 12 T cell receptor beta chains sequenced from one sample in a study of blood T cell repertoires in COVID-19 (dated by TCRdb to between 2020 and 2021). Receptors were amplified or captured by the immunoSEQ multiplex PCR assay. Here the immuneACCESS table is served through TCRdb, limited to in-frame sequences with V and J called. Missing clones are a known gap in these copies; in checked studies unresolved V genes cover under half, and the rest lacks a known reason. This sample lists 300,000 to 350,000 clones; roughly nine tenths were detected once. Around 9% of the sample comes from the top ten. The sequencing input was PBMCs or T cells enriched from blood (not recorded which). These receptors originate from a woman in her 30s who had recovered from COVID-19.

The rearrangement joins TRBV9 to TRBJ1-4; D unresolved. Germline V CDR1 and CDR2: SGDLS, YYNGEE. V was pared by 2 bases and J by 4 bases, with 9 bases between. This CDR3 is built from 14 residues. This CDR3 reads CASSVRMSNEKLFF. In DNA, the CDR3 is TGTGCCAGCAGCGTTCGAATGAGTAATGAAAAACTGTTTTTT.

The chain has TRBV6-5 and TRBJ1-5; tentatively, D is TRBD1 (6 bases). The CDR3 length is 14 residues. The germline gives CDR1 MNHEY, CDR2 SVGAGI. V dropped 4 bases and J dropped 3 bases, with 10 bases sitting between them. The CDR3 is CASSSQGHNQPQHF. The CDR3 region has the DNA TGTGCCAGCAGTTCCCAGGGGCACAATCAGCCCCAGCATTTT.

The gene calls are TRBV5-1 and TRBJ2-1; D unresolved. CDR1 is SGHRS, CDR2 YFSETQ, per germline. The germline V and J ends were trimmed by 0 bases and 7 bases, with 8 bases remaining between them. CDR3 length: 13 residues. The DNA of the CDR3 is TGCGCCAGCAGCTTGGAAGCGAATAATGAGCAGTTCTTC. Translated, it gives CASSLEANNEQFF.

The chain recombines TRBV28 with TRBJ1-5, with D tentatively TRBD1 (5 bases). V was cut by 11 bases and J by 3 bases, with 17 bases left in between. Germline values: CDR1 MDHEN, CDR2 SYDVKM. The CDR3 is 14 amino acids. CDR3 nucleotides: TGTGCCGCCAACCGGGACTCACTCAATCAGCCCCAGCATTTT. Its translation: CAANRDSLNQPQHF.

The genes are TRBV11-2 and TRBJ2-5; D is possibly TRBD2 (7 bases). Germline V lookup: CDR1 SGHAT, CDR2 FQNNGV. Trimming pared 4 bases from V and 4 bases from J, leaving 16 bases between. The CDR3 contains 15 residues. CDR3 amino acids: CASSSLGGGGETQYF. Here the CDR3 DNA reads TGTGCCAGCAGCTCCCTTGGGGGAGGGGGAGAGACCCAGTACTTC.

The V gene is TRBV7-2, the J gene TRBJ1-2; D unclear. There are 14 residues in the CDR3. V was trimmed by 1 base and J by 2 bases, leaving 8 bases between them. Germline assignment: CDR1 SGHTA and CDR2 FQGNSA. The CDR3 here is CASSLGPGNYGYTF. Here the CDR3 DNA reads TGTGCCAGCAGCTTAGGTCCGGGAAACTATGGCTACACCTTC.

The rearrangement joins TRBV9 to TRBJ1-3; no firm D call. The CDR3 is 16 residues long. With 0 bases removed from V and 2 bases from J, the gap between germline ends came to 12 bases. The V gene's germline CDR1 is SGDLS and CDR2 YYNGEE. For the CDR3, the DNA is TGTGCCAGCAGCGTAGACTCGCAATTCACTGGAAACACCATATATTTT. This codes for CASSVDSQFTGNTIYF.

The genes are TRBV6-5 and TRBJ2-3; D is uncertain. CDR1 is MNHEY and CDR2 is SVGAGI in the germline V gene. CDR3 length: 13 residues. Trimming removed 2 bases from V and 3 bases from J, with 6 bases in between. CDR3: CASSYEVTDTQYF. In DNA, the CDR3 is TGTGCCAGCAGTTACGAGGTTACAGATACGCAGTATTTT.

The rearrangement uses TRBV27 and TRBJ2-1; 10 positions agree with TRBD2. The CDR3 sequence is 21 residues long. V was pared by 2 bases and J by 0 bases, with 16 bases of the junction left unmatched. The germline gives CDR1 MNHEY, CDR2 SMNVEV (reference sequence). CDR3 coding DNA: TGTGCCAGCAGTTTAAAACTAGCGGGGACCCCGTCCCTTAGCTCCTACAATGAGCAGTTCTTC. Protein sequence: CASSLKLAGTPSLSSYNEQFF.

This clone has only a few counts. The V gene is TRBV9, the J gene TRBJ1-2; D is perhaps TRBD1 (5 bases). There are 13 residues in the CDR3. Germline values: CDR1 SGDLS, CDR2 YYNGEE. V lost 4 bases to trimming and J lost 4 bases, with 11 bases between them. CDR3 region: CASSPQGPYGYTF. The CDR3 DNA reads TGTGCCAGCAGCCCTCAGGGTCCCTATGGCTACACCTTC.

The rearrangement joins TRBV28 to TRBJ2-7; perhaps TRBD2 as D (6 bases). This CDR3 is built from 13 residues. Germline values: CDR1 MDHEN, CDR2 SYDVKM. Trimming shortened V by 3 bases and J by 1 base, and 7 bases separated the two germline ends. CDR3 in amino acids: CASSFRGSYEQYF. In nucleotides, the CDR3 is TGTGCCAGCAGTTTCCGGGGGTCCTACGAGCAGTACTTC.

The chain recombines TRBV14 with TRBJ1-2; tentative D call: TRBD1 (5 bases). V lost 4 bases, J lost 3 bases, and 9 bases lay in between. The CDR3 runs 13 residues. Germline V gives CDR1 SGHDN, CDR2 FVKESK. The CDR3 sequence is CASSLRQYYGYTF. In nucleotides, the CDR3 is TGTGCCAGCAGCCTTAGACAGTACTATGGCTACACCTTC.